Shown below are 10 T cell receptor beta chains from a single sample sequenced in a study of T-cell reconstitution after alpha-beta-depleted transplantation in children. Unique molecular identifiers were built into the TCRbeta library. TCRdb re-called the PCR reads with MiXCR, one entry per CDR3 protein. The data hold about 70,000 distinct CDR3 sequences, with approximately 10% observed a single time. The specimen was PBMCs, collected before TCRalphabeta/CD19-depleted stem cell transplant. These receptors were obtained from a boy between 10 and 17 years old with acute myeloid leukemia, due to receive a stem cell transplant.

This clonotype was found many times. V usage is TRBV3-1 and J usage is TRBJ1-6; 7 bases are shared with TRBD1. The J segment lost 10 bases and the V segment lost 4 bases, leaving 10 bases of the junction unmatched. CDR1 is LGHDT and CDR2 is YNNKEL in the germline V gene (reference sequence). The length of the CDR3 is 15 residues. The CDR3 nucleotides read TGTGCCAGCAGCCCCCGACAGGGTGGGGGCTCACCCCTCCACTTT. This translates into CASSPRQGGGSPLHF.

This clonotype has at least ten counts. The DNA of the CDR3 is TGTGCCATCAGTGCAGGTAGCGTGCAGTTCTTC. Protein sequence: CAISAGSVQFF. V and J are TRBV10-3 and TRBJ2-1, with D perhaps TRBD2 (5 bases). Between the trimmed V and J ends, which lost 4 bases and 12 bases, there was a span of 10 bases. CDR1 and CDR2 from the germline V gene are ENHRY and SYGVKD. The CDR3 runs to 11 residues.

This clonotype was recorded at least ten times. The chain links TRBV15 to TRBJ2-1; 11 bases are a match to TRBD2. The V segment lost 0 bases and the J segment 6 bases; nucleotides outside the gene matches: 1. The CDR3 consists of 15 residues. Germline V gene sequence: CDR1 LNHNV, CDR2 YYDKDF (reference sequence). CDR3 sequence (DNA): TGTGCCACCAGCAGAGAGCTAGCGGGAGGCAATGAGCAGTTCTTC. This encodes CATSRELAGGNEQFF.

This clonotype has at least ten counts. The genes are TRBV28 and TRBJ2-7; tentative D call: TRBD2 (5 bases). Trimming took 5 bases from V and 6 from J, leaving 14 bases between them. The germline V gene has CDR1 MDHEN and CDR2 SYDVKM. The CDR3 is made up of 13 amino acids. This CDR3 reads CASSPPKRVEQYF. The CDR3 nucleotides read TGTGCCAGCAGTCCGCCTAAGAGGGTCGAGCAGTACTTC.

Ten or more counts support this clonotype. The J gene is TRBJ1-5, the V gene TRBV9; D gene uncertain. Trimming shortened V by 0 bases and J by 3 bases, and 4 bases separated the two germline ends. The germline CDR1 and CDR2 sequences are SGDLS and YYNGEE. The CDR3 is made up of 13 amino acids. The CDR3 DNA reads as TGTGCCAGCAGCGTAGAGGACAATCAGCCCCAGCATTTT. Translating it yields CASSVEDNQPQHF.

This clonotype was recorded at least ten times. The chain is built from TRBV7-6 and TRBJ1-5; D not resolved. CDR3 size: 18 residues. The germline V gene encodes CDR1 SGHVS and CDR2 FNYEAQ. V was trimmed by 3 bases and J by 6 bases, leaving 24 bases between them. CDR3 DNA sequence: TGTGCCAGCAGCTTGCTACCCCCGACTGAGTTTAAGGGTCAGCCCCAGCATTTT. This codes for CASSLLPPTEFKGQPQHF.

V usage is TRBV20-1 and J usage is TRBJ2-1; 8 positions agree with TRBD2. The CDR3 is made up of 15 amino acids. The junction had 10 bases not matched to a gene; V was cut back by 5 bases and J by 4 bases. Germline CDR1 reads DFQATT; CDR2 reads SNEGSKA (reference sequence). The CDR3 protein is CSAFSGTERYNEQFF. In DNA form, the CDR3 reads TGCAGTGCTTTTAGCGGGACCGAGAGATACAATGAGCAGTTCTTC.

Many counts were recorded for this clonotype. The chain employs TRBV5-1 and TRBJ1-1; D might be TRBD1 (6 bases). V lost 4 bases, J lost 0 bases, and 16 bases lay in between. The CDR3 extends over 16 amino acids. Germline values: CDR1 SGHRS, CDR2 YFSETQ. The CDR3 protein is CASSGSGARVNTEAFF. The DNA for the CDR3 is TGCGCCAGCAGCGGATCAGGGGCGCGAGTGAACACTGAAGCTTTCTTT.

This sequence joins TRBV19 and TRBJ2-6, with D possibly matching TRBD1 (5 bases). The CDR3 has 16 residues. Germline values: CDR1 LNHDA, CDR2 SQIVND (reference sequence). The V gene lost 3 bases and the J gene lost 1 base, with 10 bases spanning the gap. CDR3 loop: CASSIQRGSGANVLTF. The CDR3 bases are TGTGCCAGTAGTATTCAAAGGGGATCTGGGGCCAACGTCCTGACTTTC.

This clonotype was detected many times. The CDR3 here is CASSFSEPTNTGELFF. CDR3 DNA sequence: TGCGCCAGCAGCTTTTCGGAACCGACGAACACCGGGGAGCTGTTTTTT. V usage is TRBV5-1 and J usage is TRBJ2-2; D gene unclear. The CDR3 is made up of 16 amino acids. Per the germline V gene, CDR1 is SGHRS and CDR2 is YFSETQ. The ends were cut back, 2 bases at V and 0 bases at J, with 11 bases in the middle.